The entry below gives a single T cell receptor beta chain sequence along with its context. Its antigen is currently unknown. The source of the sample is a study of cytomegalovirus exposure and HLA in healthy donors. This CDR3 has 18 residues. Trimming at V came to 0 bases and at J to 6 bases, leaving 15 bases not matched to a gene. Germline loops: CDR1 ENHRY, CDR2 SYGVKD. PCR involved 60 Vbeta and 13 Jbeta primers. Data came from immunoSEQ multiplex PCR; TCRdb stores just in-frame clones and leaves some out. The data show around 230,000 clones, approximately 81% seen once. Study-level results: In most subjects, TCR beta sequences reportedly gave accurate predictions of HLA-A and HLA-B alleles. It was only CMV serostatus that was available as immune exposure information. For most TCR beta V segments, an earlier analysis put the productive rate at about 87% or about 30% of the time. Whilst most TCR sequences proved rare, a subset of public TCRs occurred across many donors.

The V gene is TRBV10-3, the J gene TRBJ1-2, with 8 bases identical to TRBD1. The receptor was derived from a girl aged 2-9 years in good health and CMV-seronegative. The material sequenced was PBMCs. CDR3 amino acids: CAISESISAGGGGDGYTF. The CDR3, as DNA: TGTGCCATCAGTGAGTCGATCTCAGCAGGGGGCGGAGGAGATGGCTACACCTTC.